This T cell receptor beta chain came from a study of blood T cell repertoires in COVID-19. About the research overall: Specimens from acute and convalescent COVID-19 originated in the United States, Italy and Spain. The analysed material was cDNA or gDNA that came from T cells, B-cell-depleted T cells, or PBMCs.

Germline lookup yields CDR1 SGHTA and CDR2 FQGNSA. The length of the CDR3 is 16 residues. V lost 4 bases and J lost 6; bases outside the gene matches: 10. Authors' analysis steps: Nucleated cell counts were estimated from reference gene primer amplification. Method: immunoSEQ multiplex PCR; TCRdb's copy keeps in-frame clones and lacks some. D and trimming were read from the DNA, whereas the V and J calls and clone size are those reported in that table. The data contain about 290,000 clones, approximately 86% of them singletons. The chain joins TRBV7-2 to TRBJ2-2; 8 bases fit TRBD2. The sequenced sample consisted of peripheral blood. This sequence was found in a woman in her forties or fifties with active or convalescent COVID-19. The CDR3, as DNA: TGTGCCAGCAGCTCCCGAAGAGCGGGAGTTGCCGGGGAGCTGTTTTTT. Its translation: CASSSRRAGVAGELFF.